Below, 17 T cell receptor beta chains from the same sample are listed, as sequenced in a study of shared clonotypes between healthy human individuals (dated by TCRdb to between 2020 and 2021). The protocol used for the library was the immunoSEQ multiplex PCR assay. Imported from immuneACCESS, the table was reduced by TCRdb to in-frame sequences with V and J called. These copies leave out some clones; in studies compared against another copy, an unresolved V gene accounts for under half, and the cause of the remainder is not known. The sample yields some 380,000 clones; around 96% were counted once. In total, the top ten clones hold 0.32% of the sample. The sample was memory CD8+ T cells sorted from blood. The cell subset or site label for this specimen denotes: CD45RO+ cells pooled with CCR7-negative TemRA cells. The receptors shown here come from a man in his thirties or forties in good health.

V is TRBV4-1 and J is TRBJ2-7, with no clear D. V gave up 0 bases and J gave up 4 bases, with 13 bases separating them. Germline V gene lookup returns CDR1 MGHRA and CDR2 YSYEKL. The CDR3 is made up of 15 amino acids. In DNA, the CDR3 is TGCGCCAGCAGCCAAGACACCTCTCCGATTTACGAGCAGTACTTC. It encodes CASSQDTSPIYEQYF.

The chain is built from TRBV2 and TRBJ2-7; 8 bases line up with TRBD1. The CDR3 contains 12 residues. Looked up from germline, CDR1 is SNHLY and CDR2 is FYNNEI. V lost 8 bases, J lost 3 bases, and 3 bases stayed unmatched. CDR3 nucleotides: TGTGCCAGCCTCGGGACAGGCTACGAGCAGTACTTC. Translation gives CASLGTGYEQYF.

CDR3 nucleotides: TGTGCCAGCAGCTTGGCCGCGGGAATAAAGACCGGGGAGCTGTTTTTT. Encoded protein: CASSLAAGIKTGELFF. The rearrangement links TRBV5-8 to TRBJ2-2, with D tentatively TRBD2 (6 bases). The CDR3 extends over 16 amino acids. V dropped 0 bases and J dropped 5 bases, with 14 bases sitting between them. Germline V CDR1 and CDR2: SGHTS, YDEGEE.

The chain's CDR3 is CASSRGRDNQPQHF. CDR3 DNA sequence: TGTGCCAGTAGTAGGGGCAGGGACAATCAGCCCCAGCATTTT. The chain uses TRBV19 and TRBJ1-5, with D possibly matching TRBD1 (5 bases). Per the germline V gene, CDR1 is LNHDA and CDR2 is SQIVND (reference sequence). The CDR3 has 14 amino acids. The V gene lost 4 bases and the J gene lost 3 bases, with 10 bases spanning the gap.

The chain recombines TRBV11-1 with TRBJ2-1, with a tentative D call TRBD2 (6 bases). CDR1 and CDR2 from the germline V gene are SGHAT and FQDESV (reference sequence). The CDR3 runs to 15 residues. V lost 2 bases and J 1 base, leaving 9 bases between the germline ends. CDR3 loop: CASSLLAESYNEQFF. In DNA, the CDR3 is TGTGCCAGCAGCTTATTAGCGGAGTCCTACAATGAGCAGTTCTTC.

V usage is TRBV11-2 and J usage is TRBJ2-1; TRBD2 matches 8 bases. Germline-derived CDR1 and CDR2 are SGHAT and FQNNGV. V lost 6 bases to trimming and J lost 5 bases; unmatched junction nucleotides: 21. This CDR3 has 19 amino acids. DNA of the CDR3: TGTGCCAGCAGGGATCCGGGACTAGGCCACTCACGGCACCACAATGAGCAGTTCTTC. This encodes CASRDPGLGHSRHHNEQFF.

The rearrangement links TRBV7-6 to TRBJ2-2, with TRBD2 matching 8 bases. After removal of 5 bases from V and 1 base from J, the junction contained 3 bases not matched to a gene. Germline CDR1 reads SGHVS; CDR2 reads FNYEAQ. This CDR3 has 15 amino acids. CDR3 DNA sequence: TGTGCCAGCAGCGAAAGCGGGAGGAACACCGGGGAGCTGTTTTTT. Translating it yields CASSESGRNTGELFF. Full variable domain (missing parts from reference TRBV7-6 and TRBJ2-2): GAGVSQSPRYKVTKRGQDVALRCDPISGHVSLYWYRQALGQGPEFLTYFNYEAQQDKSGLPNDRFSAERPEGSISTLTIQRTEQRDSAMYRCASSESGRNTGELFFGEGSRLTVL.

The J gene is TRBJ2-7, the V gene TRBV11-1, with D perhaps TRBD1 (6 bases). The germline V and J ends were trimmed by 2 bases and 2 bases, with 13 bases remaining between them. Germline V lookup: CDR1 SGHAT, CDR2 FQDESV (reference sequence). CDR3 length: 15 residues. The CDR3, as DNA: TGTGCCAGCAGCTTAAGTCCACAGGGTGCCTACGAGCAGTACTTC. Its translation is CASSLSPQGAYEQYF. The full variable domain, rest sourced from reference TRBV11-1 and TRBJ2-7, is EAEVAQSPRYKITEKSQAVAFWCDPISGHATLYWYRQILGQGPELLVQFQDESVVDDSQLPKDRFSAERLKGVDSTLKIQPAELGDSAMYLCASSLSPQGAYEQYFGPGTRLTVT.

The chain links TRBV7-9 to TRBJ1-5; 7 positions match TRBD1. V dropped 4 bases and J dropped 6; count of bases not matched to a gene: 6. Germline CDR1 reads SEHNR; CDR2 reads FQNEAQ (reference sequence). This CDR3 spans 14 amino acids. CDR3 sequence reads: CASSSTGNGQPQHF. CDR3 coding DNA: TGTGCCAGCAGCTCGACAGGGAACGGTCAGCCCCAGCATTTT.

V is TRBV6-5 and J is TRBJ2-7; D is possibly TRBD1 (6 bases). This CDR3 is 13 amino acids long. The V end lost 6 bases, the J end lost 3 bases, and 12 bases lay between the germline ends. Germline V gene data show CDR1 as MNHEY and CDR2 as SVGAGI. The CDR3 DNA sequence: TGTGCCAGCAGCTTGGACAGATTCTACGAGCAGTACTTC. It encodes CASSLDRFYEQYF.

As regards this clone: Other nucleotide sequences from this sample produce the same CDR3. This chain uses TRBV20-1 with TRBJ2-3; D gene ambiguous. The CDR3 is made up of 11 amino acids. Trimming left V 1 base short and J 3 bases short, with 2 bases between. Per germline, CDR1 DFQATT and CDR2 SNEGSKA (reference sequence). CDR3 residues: CSARGTDTQYF. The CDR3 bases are TGCAGTGCTAGAGGTACAGATACGCAGTATTTT.

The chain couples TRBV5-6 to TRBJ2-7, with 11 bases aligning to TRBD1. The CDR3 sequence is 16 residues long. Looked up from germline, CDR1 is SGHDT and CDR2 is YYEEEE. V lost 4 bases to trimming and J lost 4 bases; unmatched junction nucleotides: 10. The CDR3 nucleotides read TGTGCCAGCAGCGAAAGGACAGGGGGCCCCCCGTACGAGCAGTACTTC. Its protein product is CASSERTGGPPYEQYF. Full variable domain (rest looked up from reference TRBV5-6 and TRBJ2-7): DAGVTQSPTHLIKTRGQQVTLRCSPKSGHDTVSWYQQALGQGPQFIFQYYEEEERQRGNFPDRFSGHQFPNYSSELNVNALLLGDSALYLCASSERTGGPPYEQYFGPGTRLTVT.

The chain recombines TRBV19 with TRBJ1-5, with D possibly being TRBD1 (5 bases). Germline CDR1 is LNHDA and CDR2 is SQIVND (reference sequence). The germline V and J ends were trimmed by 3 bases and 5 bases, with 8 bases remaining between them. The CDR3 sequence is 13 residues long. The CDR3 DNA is TGTGCCAGTAGTATGTCCAGGGATCAGCCCCAGCATTTT. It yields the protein CASSMSRDQPQHF.

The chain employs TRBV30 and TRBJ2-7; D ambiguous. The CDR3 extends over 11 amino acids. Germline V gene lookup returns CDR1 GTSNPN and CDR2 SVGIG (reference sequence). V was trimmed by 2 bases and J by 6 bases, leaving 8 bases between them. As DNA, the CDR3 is TGTGCCTGGAGTAAATTAGTCGAGCAGTACTTC. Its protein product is CAWSKLVEQYF.

As DNA, the CDR3 is TGCGCCAGCAGTGAGAGCTCTGGAAACACCATATATTTT. Encoded protein: CASSESSGNTIYF. The chain combines TRBV10-2 with TRBJ1-3; unclear D gene. Germline V gene lookup returns CDR1 WSHSY and CDR2 SAAADI. The CDR3 is 13 amino acids. V dropped 2 bases and J dropped 0 bases, with 2 bases sitting between them.

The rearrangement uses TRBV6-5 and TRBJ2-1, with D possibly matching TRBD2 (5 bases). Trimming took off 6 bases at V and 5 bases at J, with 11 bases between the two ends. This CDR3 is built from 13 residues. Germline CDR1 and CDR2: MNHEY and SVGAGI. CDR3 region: CASRRGLNNEQFF. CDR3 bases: TGTGCCAGCAGGAGAGGACTTAACAATGAGCAGTTCTTC.

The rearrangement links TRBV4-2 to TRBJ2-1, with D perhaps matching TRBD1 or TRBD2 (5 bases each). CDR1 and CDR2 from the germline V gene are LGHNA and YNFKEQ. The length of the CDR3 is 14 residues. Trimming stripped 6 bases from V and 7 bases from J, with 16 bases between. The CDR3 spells CASSRTGTANEQFF. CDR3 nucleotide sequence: TGTGCCAGCAGTCGAACGGGGACGGCAAATGAGCAGTTCTTC.